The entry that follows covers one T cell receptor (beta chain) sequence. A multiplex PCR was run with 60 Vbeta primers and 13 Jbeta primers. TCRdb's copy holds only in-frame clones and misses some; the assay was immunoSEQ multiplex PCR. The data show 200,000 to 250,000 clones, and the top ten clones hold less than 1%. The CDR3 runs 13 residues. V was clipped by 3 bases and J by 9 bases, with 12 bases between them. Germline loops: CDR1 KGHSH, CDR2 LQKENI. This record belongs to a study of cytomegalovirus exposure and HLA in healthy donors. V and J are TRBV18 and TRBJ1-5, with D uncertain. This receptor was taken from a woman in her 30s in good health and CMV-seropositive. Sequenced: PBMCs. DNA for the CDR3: TGTGCCAGCTCACCGGACCTCGAGGGGCCCCAGCATTTT. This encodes CASSPDLEGPQHF.